What follows are 4 T cell receptor beta chains derived from one specimen sequenced in a study of cytomegalovirus exposure and HLA in healthy donors. With 60 Vbeta and 13 Jbeta primers, the PCR was carried out. Here immunoSEQ multiplex PCR was the method, and the copy in TCRdb shows in-frame clones only, minus some. Of 190,000 or so clones listed, around 79% are singletons. Sequencing was performed on PBMCs. The receptors were sampled from a girl aged 5 to 17 in good health and CMV-seropositive.

The gene calls are TRBV4-1 and TRBJ1-2; TRBD1 matches 9 bases. The V and J ends lost 2 bases and 4 bases, in that order; junction bases with no gene match: 5. The CDR3 sequence is 15 residues long. Germline V gene sequence: CDR1 MGHRA, CDR2 YSYEKL. CDR3 bases: TGCGCCAGCAGCCAACCGGACAGGGGTATCTATGGCTACACCTTC. Amino acid sequence: CASSQPDRGIYGYTF.

The gene calls are TRBV2 and TRBJ2-5; tentatively, D is TRBD2 (6 bases). Germline-derived CDR1 and CDR2 are SNHLY and FYNNEI. The CDR3 length is 14 residues. V was cut by 4 bases and J by 2 bases, with 11 bases left in between. As DNA, the CDR3 is TGTGCCAGCAGTGTTGGGACTCGGCAAGAGACCCAGTACTTC. Its protein is CASSVGTRQETQYF.

This chain links TRBV11-2 with TRBJ2-7; 8 bases map to TRBD2. Germline V gene sequence: CDR1 SGHAT, CDR2 FQNNGV. The length of the CDR3 is 13 residues. With V trimmed by 4 bases and J by 2 bases, 1 base remained unmatched. In nucleotides, the CDR3 is TGTGCCAGCAGCTCCGGGGGGGCCTACGAGCAGTACTTC. Encoded protein: CASSSGGAYEQYF.

This rearrangement joins TRBV6-5 to TRBJ2-7, with TRBD2 as a possible D gene (6 bases). Germline assignment: CDR1 MNHEY and CDR2 SVGAGI. The V gene lost 2 bases and the J gene lost 3 bases, with 11 bases spanning the gap. CDR3 length equals 14 residues. Written as DNA, the CDR3 is TGTGCCAGCAGTTACATGGAGGGCTTCTACGAGCAGTACTTC. Its protein is CASSYMEGFYEQYF.